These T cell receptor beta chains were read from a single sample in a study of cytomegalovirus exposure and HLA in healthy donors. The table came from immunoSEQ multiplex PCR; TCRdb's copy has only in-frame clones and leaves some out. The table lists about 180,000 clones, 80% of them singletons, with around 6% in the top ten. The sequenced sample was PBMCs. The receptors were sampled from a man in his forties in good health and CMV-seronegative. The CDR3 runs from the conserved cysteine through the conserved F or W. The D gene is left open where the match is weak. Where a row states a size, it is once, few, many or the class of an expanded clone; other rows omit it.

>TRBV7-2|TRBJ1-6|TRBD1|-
TGTGCCAGCAGCTTACCGACAGGGAGGTACTCACCCCTCCACTTT
CASSLPTGRYSPLHF
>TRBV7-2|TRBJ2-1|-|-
TGTGCCAGCAGTAGGGACTCCAATGAGCAGTTCTTC
CASSRDSNEQFF
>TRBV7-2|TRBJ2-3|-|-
TGTGCCAGCAGCCCGGGACTCACAGATACGCAGTATTTT
CASSPGLTDTQYF
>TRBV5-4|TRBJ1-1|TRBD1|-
TGTGCCAGCAGCTCGCTCGGACAGGCCCGGATGGGGAGTACTGAAGCTTTCTTT
CASSSLGQARMGSTEAFF
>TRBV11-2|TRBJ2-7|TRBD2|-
TGTGCCAGCAGCTTAAATAGCGGGGGCTCCTACGAGCAGTACTTC
CASSLNSGGSYEQYF
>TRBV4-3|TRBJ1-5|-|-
TGCGCCAGCAGCCTAAGGCGGTATCAGCCCCAGCATTTT
CASSLRRYQPQHF
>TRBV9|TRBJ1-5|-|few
TGTGCCAGCAGCGTAGAGAGGGGGGGGCCCCAGCATTTT
CASSVERGGPQHF
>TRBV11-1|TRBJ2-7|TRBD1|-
TGTGCCAGCAGCTCCAGGGACAGGGGGTCCTACGAGCAGTACTTC
CASSSRDRGSYEQYF
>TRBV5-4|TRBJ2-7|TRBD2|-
TGTGCCAGCAGCGAACTGACTAGCGGGAGGCCCGAGCAGTACTTC
CASSELTSGRPEQYF
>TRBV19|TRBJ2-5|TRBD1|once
TGTGCCAGTCGACAGGGGGCAGGGGAGACCCAGTACTTC
CASRQGAGETQYF
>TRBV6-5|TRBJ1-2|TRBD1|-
TGTGCCAGCAGCGGTCGGGACAGGGGAAACGATGGCTACACCTTC
CASSGRDRGNDGYTF
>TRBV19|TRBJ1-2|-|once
TGTGCCAGTAGGAGGGCAGGTACTCCCCAGAGTCATGGCTACACCTTC
CASRRAGTPQSHGYTF
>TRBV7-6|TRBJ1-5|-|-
TGTGCCAGCAGCTCCGCGTCGGGTTGGAGCAATCAGCCCCAGCATTTT
CASSSASGWSNQPQHF
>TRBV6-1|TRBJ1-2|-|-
TGTGCCAGCAGCGCCAGTCCCGATGGCTACACCTTC
CASSASPDGYTF
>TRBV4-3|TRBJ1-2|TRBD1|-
TGCGCCAGCAGCCAGAGGACAGGGGTTAACTATGGCTACACCTTC
CASSQRTGVNYGYTF
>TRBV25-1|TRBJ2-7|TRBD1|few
TGTGCCAGCAGTGAGGACAAAGGGGACAGGAACTACGAGCAGTACTTC
CASSEDKGDRNYEQYF
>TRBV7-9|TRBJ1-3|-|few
TGTGCCAGCAGCCGAGGGAGATCGGGGGGAAACACCATATATTTT
CASSRGRSGGNTIYF
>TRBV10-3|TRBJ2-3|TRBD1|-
TGTGCCATCAGAGACGGACAGGGAGACACAGATACGCAGTATTTT
CAIRDGQGDTDTQYF